This T cell receptor beta chain was sequenced during a study of molecular identifiers for immune sequencing clone quantification. It was with previously described methods and listed TCR primers that bulk TCR libraries were made. TCRdb re-derived calls from the PCR reads in MiXCR, one entry per CDR3 protein. The table records 400,000 to 600,000 distinct CDR3 sequences, roughly 25% of them present only once. General observations from the study: Naive cells had under 1% of molecules in clones above 20 RNA copies, effectors over 99%.

In its sample, this clonotype was seen a few times. Its target is unknown. With RNA at 10%, 30% or 50%, naive CD8 libraries came from approximately 20,000 to 980,000 sorted cells. V was pared by 0 bases and J by 1 base, with 6 bases between. Per the germline V gene, CDR1 is GTSNPN and CDR2 is SVGIG (reference sequence). CDR3 size: 13 residues. The receptor was derived from a human donor in good health. Some libraries in this study had Jurkat cell RNA spiked in. V gene TRBV30 combines with J gene TRBJ1-1; D gene ambiguous. The sample was naive CD8+ T cells from blood, with Jurkat cell RNA spiked in. Subset of the sample: FACS-sorted CD8+CD4-CCR7+CD45RA+ naive T cells. The CDR3 here is CAWSVQSNTEAFF. The CDR3 DNA is TGTGCCTGGAGTGTACAATCGAACACTGAAGCTTTCTTT. The full variable domain, completed using reference TRBV30 and TRBJ1-1, is SQTIHQWPATLVQPVGSPLSLECTVEGTSNPNLYWYRQAAGRGLQLLFYSVGIGQISSEVPQNLSASRPQDRQFILSSKKLLLSDSGFYLCAWSVQSNTEAFFGQGTRLTVV.